The clone carrying this T cell receptor (beta chain) was seen ten or more times. The data originate from a study of regulatory T cells in long-lasting Graves disease. Arm-PCR of CDR3 regions with iRepertoire HTBI primers generated TCR beta libraries. TCRdb used MiXCR to reprocess the multiplex PCR reads, holding one entry per CDR3 protein. The sample includes roughly 530,000 distinct CDR3 sequences, roughly a sixth of them seen just once. Time point described: newly diagnosed GD, antithyroid drugs for less than 3 months. From RNA extracted from PBMCs, the TCR library was made. This CDR3 contains 15 residues. Trimming took 2 bases from V and 4 from J, leaving 12 bases between them. The germline gives CDR1 SGHTA, CDR2 FQGTGA. This same sample was also taken into another study, of T cells in Graves' hyperthyroidism and ophthalmopathy.

This sequence was found in a woman aged 40 to 65 with Graves disease. This sample comprised peripheral blood mononuclear cells (PBMCs), obtained at new diagnosis, from a patient treated with antithyroid drugs. The chain recombines TRBV7-3 with TRBJ2-1; no clear D gene. The CDR3 sequence: CASSLEVQPYNEQFF. DNA of the CDR3: TGTGCCAGCAGCTTAGAGGTACAGCCTTACAATGAGCAGTTCTTC.